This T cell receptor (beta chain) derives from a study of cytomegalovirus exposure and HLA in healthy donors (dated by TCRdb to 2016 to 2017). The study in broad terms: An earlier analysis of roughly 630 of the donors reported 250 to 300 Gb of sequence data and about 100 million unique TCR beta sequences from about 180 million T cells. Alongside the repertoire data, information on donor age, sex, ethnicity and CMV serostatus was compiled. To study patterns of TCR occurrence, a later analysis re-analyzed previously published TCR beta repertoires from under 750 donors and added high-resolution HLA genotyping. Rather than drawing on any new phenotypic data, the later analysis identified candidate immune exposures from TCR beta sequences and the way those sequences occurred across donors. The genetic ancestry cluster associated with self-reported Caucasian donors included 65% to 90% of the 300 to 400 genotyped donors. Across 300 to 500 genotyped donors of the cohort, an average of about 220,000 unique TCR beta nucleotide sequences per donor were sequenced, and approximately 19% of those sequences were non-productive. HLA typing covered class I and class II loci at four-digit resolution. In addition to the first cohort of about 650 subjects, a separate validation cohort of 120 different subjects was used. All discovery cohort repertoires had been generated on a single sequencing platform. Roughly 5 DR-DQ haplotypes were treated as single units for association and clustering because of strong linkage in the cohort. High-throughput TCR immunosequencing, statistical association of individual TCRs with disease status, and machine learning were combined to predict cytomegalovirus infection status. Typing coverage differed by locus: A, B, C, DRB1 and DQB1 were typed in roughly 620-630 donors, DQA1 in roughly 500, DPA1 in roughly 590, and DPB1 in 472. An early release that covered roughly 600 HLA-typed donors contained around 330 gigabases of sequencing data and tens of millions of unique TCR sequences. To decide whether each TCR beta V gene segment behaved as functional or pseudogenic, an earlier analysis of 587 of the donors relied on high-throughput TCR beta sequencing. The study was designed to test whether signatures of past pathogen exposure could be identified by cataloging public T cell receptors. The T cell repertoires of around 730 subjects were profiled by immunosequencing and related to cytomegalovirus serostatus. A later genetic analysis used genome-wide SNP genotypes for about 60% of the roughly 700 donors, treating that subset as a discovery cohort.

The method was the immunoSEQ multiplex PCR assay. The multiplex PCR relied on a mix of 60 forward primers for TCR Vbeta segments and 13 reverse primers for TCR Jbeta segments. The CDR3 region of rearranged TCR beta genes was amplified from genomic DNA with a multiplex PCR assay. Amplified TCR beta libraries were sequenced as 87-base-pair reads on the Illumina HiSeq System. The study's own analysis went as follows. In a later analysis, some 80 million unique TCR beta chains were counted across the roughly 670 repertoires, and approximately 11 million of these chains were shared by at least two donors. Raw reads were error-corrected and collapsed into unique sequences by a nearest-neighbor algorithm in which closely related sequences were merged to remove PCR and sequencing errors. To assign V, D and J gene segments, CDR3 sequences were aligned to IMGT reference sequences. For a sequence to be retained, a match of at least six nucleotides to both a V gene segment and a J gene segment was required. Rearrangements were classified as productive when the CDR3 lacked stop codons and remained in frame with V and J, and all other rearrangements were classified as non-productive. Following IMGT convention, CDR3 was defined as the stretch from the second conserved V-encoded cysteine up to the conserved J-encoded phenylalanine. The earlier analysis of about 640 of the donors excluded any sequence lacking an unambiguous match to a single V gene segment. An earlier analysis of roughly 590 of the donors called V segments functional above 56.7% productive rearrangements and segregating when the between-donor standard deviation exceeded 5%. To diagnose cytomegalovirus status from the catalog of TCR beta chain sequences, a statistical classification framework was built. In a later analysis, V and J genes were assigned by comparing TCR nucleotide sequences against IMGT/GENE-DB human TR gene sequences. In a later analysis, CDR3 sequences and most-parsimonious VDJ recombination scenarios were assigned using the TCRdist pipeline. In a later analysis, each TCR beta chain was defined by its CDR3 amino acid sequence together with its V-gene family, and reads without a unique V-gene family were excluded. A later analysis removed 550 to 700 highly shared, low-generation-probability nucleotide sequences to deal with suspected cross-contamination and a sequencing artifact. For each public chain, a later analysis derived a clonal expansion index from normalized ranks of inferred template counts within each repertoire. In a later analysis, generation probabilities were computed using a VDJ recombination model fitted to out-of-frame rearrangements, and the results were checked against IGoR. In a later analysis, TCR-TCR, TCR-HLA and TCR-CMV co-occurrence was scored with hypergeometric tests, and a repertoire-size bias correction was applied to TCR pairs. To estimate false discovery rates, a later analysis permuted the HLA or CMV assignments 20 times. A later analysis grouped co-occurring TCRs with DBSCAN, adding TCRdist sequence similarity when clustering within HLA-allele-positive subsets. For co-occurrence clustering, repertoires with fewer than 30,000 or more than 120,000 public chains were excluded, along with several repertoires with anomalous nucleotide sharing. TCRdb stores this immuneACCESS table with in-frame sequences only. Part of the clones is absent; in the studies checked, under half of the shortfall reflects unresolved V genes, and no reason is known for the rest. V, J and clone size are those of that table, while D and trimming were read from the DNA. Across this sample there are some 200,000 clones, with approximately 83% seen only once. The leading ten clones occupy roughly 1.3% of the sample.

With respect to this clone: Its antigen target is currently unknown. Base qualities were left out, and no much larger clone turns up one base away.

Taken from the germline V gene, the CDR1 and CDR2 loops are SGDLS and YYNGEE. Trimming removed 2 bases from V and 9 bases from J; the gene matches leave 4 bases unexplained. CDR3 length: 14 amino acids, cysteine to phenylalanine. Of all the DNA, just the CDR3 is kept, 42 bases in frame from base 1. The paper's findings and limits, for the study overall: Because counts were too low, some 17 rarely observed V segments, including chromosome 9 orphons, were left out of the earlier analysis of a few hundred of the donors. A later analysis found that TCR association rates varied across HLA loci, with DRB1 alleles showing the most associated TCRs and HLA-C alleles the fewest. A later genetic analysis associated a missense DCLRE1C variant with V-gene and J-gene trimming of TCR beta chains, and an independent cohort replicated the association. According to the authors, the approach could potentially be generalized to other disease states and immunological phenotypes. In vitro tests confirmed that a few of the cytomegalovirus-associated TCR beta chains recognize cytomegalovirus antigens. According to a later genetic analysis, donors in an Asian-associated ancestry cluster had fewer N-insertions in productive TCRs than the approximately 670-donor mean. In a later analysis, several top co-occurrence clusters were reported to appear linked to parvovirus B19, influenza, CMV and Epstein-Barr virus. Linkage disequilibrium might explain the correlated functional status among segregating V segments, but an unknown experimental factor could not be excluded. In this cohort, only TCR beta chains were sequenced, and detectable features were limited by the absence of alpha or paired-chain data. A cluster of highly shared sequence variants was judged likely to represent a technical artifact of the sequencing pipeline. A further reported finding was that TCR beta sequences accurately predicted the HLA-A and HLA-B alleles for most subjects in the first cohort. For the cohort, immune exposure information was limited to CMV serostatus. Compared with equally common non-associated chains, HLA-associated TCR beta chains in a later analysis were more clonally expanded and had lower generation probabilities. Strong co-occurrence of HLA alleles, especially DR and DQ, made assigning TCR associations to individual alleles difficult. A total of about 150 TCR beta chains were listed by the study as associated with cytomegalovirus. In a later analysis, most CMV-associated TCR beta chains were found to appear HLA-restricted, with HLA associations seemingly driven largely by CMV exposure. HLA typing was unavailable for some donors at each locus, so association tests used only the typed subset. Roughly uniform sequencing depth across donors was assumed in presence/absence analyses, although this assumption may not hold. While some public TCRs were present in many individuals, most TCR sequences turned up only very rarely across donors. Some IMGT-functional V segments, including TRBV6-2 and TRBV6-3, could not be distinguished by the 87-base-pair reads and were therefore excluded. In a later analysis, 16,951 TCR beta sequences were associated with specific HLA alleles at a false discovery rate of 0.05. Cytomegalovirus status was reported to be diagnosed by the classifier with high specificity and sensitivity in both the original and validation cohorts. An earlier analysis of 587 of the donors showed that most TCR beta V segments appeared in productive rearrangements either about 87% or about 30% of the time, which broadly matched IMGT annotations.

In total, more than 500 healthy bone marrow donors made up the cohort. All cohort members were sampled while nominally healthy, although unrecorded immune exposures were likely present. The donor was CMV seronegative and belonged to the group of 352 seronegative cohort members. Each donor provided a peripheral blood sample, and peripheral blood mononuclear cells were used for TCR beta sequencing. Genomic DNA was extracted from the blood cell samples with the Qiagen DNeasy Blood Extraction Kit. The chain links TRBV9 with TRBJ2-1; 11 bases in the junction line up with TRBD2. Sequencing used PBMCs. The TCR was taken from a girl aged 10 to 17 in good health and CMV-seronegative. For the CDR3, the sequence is CASSVPLAGGEQFF. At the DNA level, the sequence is TGTGCCAGCAGCGTCCCGCTAGCGGGAGGTGAGCAGTTCTTC.